These 12 T cell receptor beta chains were all obtained from the same sample, sequenced in a study of blood T cell repertoires in COVID-19. Profiling relied on immunoSEQ multiplex PCR, and the TCRdb table lists in-frame clones only, not all of them. The sample consists of tens of thousands of clones, 82% of them appearing once. The sequenced material came from peripheral blood. The receptor set was obtained from a middle-aged man with active or convalescent COVID-19.

In its sample, this clone was seen a few times. The rearrangement joins TRBV2 to TRBJ1-1; no definite D call. Germline V lookup: CDR1 SNHLY, CDR2 FYNNEI. The CDR3 has 14 amino acids. V was pared by 7 bases and J by 4 bases, with 16 bases between. CDR3 amino acids: CASMRSGLSTEAFF. CDR3 DNA sequence: TGTGCCAGCATGAGATCAGGATTATCCACTGAAGCTTTCTTT.

The chain uses TRBV10-2 and TRBJ2-5; D is perhaps TRBD2 (5 bases). CDR1 is WSHSY and CDR2 is SAAADI in the germline V gene. This CDR3 is built from 15 residues. V dropped 5 bases and J dropped 4 bases, with 17 bases sitting between them. The CDR3 loop is CASSLGPGLGETQYF. CDR3 DNA: TGCGCCAGCAGTCTCGGTCCGGGGTTGGGAGAGACCCAGTACTTC.

This clone occurred a few times. The chain has TRBV7-2 and TRBJ2-7, with 10 positions matching TRBD1. CDR1 is SGHTA and CDR2 is FQGNSA in the germline V gene. CDR3 size: 13 residues. Trimming at V came to 7 bases and at J to 4 bases, leaving 4 bases not matched to a gene. The CDR3 is CASTRDRGYEQYF. The CDR3 nucleotides are TGTGCCAGCACCCGGGACAGGGGTTACGAGCAGTACTTC.

This sequence joins TRBV29-1 and TRBJ1-5; no clear D gene. Trimming took off 5 bases at V and 7 bases at J, with 21 bases between the two ends. CDR1 SQVTM and CDR2 ANQGSEA come from the germline V gene. CDR3 length: 15 residues. CDR3 loop: CSVHGLDSVGQPQHF. Written as DNA, the CDR3 is TGCAGCGTTCATGGACTAGACTCGGTAGGGCAGCCCCAGCATTTT.

The chain recombines TRBV15 with TRBJ2-3, with D maybe TRBD1 (6 bases). Germline V gives CDR1 LNHNV, CDR2 YYDKDF (reference sequence). Trimming stripped 0 bases from V and 0 bases from J, with 7 bases between. The CDR3 totals 15 residues. In DNA, the CDR3 is TGTGCCACCAGCAGAGAACAGGGCAGCACAGATACGCAGTATTTT. Translating gives CATSREQGSTDTQYF.

The genes are TRBV5-1 and TRBJ1-1; a weak D match, TRBD1 (5 bases). This CDR3 contains 14 residues. V gave up 2 bases and J gave up 4 bases, with 12 bases separating them. The germline V gene has CDR1 SGHRS and CDR2 YFSETQ. CDR3 sequence: CASSFGDSGTEAFF. The CDR3 nucleotides are TGCGCCAGCAGCTTTGGGGACTCGGGCACTGAAGCTTTCTTT.

A remark on this clone: At one of its ends the junction is not consistent with the germline gene, which may arise from a read error. The gene calls are TRBV6-1 and TRBJ2-1; TRBD2 might be the D (7 bases). The CDR3 is 15 amino acids. CDR1 and CDR2 from the germline V gene are MNHNS and SASEGT. The CDR3 here is CASRDGGASYNEQFF. Written as DNA, the CDR3 is TGTGCCAGCCGTGATGGGGGGGCATCCTACAATGAGCAGTTCTTC.

This chain connects TRBV18 to TRBJ2-1; perhaps TRBD1 as D (7 bases). Trimming removed 2 bases at V and 10 bases at J, with 15 bases between. This CDR3 is built from 14 residues. CDR1 and CDR2 (germline): KGHSH, LQKENI. This chain's CDR3 is CASSPIQGEEEQFF. CDR3 nucleotides: TGTGCCAGCTCACCAATCCAGGGGGAGGAGGAGCAGTTCTTC.

The gene calls are TRBV27 and TRBJ1-3; D not resolved. The germline gives CDR1 MNHEY, CDR2 SMNVEV (reference sequence). Trimming removed 3 bases from V and 1 base from J, with 13 bases in between. The CDR3 is 16 residues long. The CDR3 DNA is TGTGCCAGCAGTTTGGACCCGAGGGTATCTGGAAACACCATATATTTT. Its protein is CASSLDPRVSGNTIYF.

V is TRBV6-2 or TRBV6-3 and J is TRBJ1-5; a possible D gene is TRBD1 (5 bases). There are 15 residues in the CDR3. Trimming left V 1 base short and J 4 bases short, with 11 bases between. CDR1 and CDR2 from the germline V gene are MNHEY and SVGEGT. CDR3 sequence: CASSYFDSANQPQHF. The CDR3, as DNA: TGTGCCAGCAGTTACTTCGACAGCGCAAATCAGCCCCAGCATTTT.

V gene TRBV10-1 combines with J gene TRBJ1-2; 8 bases are a match to TRBD1. J lost 7 bases, V lost 4 bases, and 11 bases had no gene match. Per the germline V gene, CDR1 is WNHNN and CDR2 is SYGVQD (reference sequence). This CDR3 is built from 15 residues. The CDR3 DNA reads TGCGCCAGCAGTGCCGGGACAGGCCCCTCTCCTGGCTACACCTTC. Protein: CASSAGTGPSPGYTF.

V usage is TRBV28 and J usage is TRBJ1-2; 10 bases fit TRBD1. Germline CDR1 MDHEN, CDR2 SYDVKM. The CDR3 runs to 13 residues. The J segment lost 8 bases and the V segment lost 3 bases, leaving 3 bases of the junction unmatched. The CDR3 here is CASSLDRGSGYTF. The CDR3, as DNA: TGTGCCAGCAGTTTGGACAGGGGGAGCGGCTACACCTTC.